The T cell receptor beta chain under discussion was sequenced for a study of CD8+CD57+ T cells in acquired aplastic anemia. The wider study: The mean DNA yield obtained from sorted CD4+ and CD8+ cells came to 3 to 4 ug.

V lost 2 bases and J lost 4; bases outside the gene matches: 4. The V gene's germline CDR1 is MNHEY and CDR2 SMNVEV (reference sequence). The CDR3 runs to 16 residues. The study profiled TCR beta VDJ and CDR3 using genomic DNA as template. One entry per CDR3 protein, called by TCRdb with MiXCR from the reads. Found here are some 220,000 distinct CDR3 sequences, 30% to 35% of them singletons; the top ten hold around 1.1%. The rearrangement uses TRBV27 and TRBJ1-6; 8 bases fit TRBD1. The sequenced material came from sorted CD4+, CD8+, or CD8+CD57+ T cells (not recorded which) from PBMCs. The source of this sequence is a human donor in good health, serving as a control. For the CDR3, the DNA is TGTGCCAGCAGTTTAATCGGACAGGGATATAATTCACCCCTCCACTTT. This translates into CASSLIGQGYNSPLHF.